What follows is one T cell receptor (beta chain) and its context. This clone was picked up a small number of times. There is no known antigen for this receptor. Qualities for individual bases were not recorded, and no much larger clone is one base off. The data derive from a study of shared clonotypes between healthy human individuals (dated by TCRdb to the early 2020s). Broadly, across the study: The cohort included three men and two women between 18 and 49 years of age. To estimate repertoire size and how much clonotype sharing occurs between individuals, the study deeply sequenced the blood TCR repertoires of roughly 5 healthy adults. Each donor's leukapheresis produced roughly between roughly 0.9 and 8.9 billion PBMCs. For each donor, CD4 naive and CD4 memory were each run on three plates, CD8 naive on two plates, and CD8 memory on one plate. To increase sequencing depth and limit assay-specific biases, different laboratories used diverse techniques to prepare libraries and sequence TCR repertoires.

Using the deep immunoSEQ assay, multiplex PCR amplified TCR CDR3 regions from genomic DNA. Extracted genomic DNA from each cell subset was distributed evenly across all wells of several immunoSEQ 96-well plates, and each plate was treated as a replicate. For sorted subsets, each replicate PCR was loaded with 150 to 250 ng genomic DNA, equivalent to 25,000 to 30,000 T cell genomes. The purified libraries were quantified using a Qubit 3.0 fluorometer, sized with a Bioanalyzer 2100, and then quantified again using the KAPA Library Quantification kit. Every immunoSEQ 96-well plate was sequenced on a separate single-read 150-cycle Illumina NextSeq 550 flow cell. On the authors' methods: Because the immunoSEQ output held only junctional sequences and lacked quality scores, the filtering could not match the filtering applied to full-length reads. Sequences were annotated with PyIR, a Python wrapper for IgBLAST v1.9, and V/J genes and CDR3 were assigned using IMGT germline references. Reads with weak V/J assignments (E-value above 1e-6), missing CDR3, stop codons, out-of-frame junctions, or ambiguous translated residues were removed. V3J clonotypes were defined as sequences sharing an identical inferred V gene, J gene, and CDR3 amino acid sequence. Percentage overlap between repertoires was computed as shared unique clonotypes divided by the size of the smaller repertoire. RTK rarefaction, the Chao1 estimator, and Recon v2.1 estimates of unobserved clonotypes were used to assess repertoire richness. OLGA was used to compute generation probabilities for all TCRbeta clonotypes that the gDNA method yielded from four donors. TCRdb limited this immuneACCESS table to in-frame rearrangements with V and J called. A share of clones is missing; checked studies link under half to unresolved V genes, and the rest is unexplained. That table furnishes V, J and clone size, whereas the DNA furnished D and trimming. The sample table contains more than 900,000 clones; only one count was recorded for around three quarters of them. Clones ranked in the top ten supply 0.55% to 0.7% of the sample.

The donors were healthy, HIV-negative adults with no recently reported acute infections or vaccinations. Every donor was a Caucasian adult residing in Nashville, Tennessee, USA. Magnetic negative selection was used to enrich CD4+ T cells, after which naive cells were positively selected on CD45RA and the negative fraction became the memory subset. Blood was obtained by leukapheresis, after which PBMCs were separated by Ficoll-Histopaque density gradient centrifugation and cryopreserved in liquid nitrogen vapor phase. Analytical flow cytometry was used to check the purity and quantity of each magnetically sorted T cell population. Genomic DNA was isolated from each sorted fraction and quantified by UV absorbance on a Nanodrop 2000c. CDR1 and CDR2 are drawn from the germline V gene (reference sequence): WNHNN, SYGVQD. Spanning cysteine to phenylalanine, the CDR3 consists of 14 amino acids. The CDR3 DNA has 42 bases and is translated from base 1. A distance of 17 bases separates the germline ends of V and J, which lose 11 bases and 4 bases respectively.

The study at large found these results: Clonotypes shared by all four sorted-subset donors showed higher generation probabilities than non-shared clonotypes. Naive subsets generally had larger estimated clonotype richness than memory subsets did. Sampling was limited to blood, and TCR repertoires in tissue likely differ from TCR repertoires in blood. Sharing across a handful of donors was observed for around 5% of naive CD4, 3.5% of naive CD8, about 2.3% of memory CD4, and around 0.4% of memory CD8 clonotypes. Even with the large sequencing depth, rarefaction of the sorted-subset datasets indicated that sequencing was incomplete. Because the study included a small number of donors, the genetic and exposure-history diversity represented was limited. Pairwise subsampling led to the expectation that sequencing depth would affect the degree of clonotype sharing among donors.

The sequence joins TRBV10-1 to TRBJ1-4; the best D guess is TRBD1, with 5 bases matching. This TCR came from a man between 18 and 35 years old in good health. Some clones in this sample may be carry-over from other donors' samples. Sequenced material: memory CD4+ T cells from PBMCs. Interpreted using the paper, the cell subset or site label stands for: CD45RA-negative fraction. The bases read TGCGCCCCTCAAGCGCGGGACGATAATGAAAAACTGTTTTTT. Its protein reads: CAPQARDDNEKLFF.